A selection of T cell receptor beta chains follows, all from one sample in a study of shared clonotypes between healthy human individuals. Clones were read by immunoSEQ multiplex PCR, and TCRdb kept only the in-frame ones, dropping some. The sample consists of about 2.4 million clones, under 95% of them appearing once. The source material was naive CD4+ T cells from PBMCs. Receptors originate from a man aged 18 to 35 in good health. Some clones in this sample may be carry-over from other donors' samples. Both conserved end residues are part of each CDR3. D genes are given only for firm matches. Clone size is stated in some rows and not others, as once, few, many or a class when expanded.

CDR3 DNA: TGCGCCAGCAGCTCGGGGTTGGAGGGTCAGCCCCAGCATTTT
CDR3 protein: CASSSGLEGQPQHF
D gene: -
J gene: TRBJ1-5
V gene: TRBV5-1
clone size: -

CDR3 DNA: TGTGCCAGCAGCCTAATTGGACAGGGAAGCCACGAGCAGTACTTC
CDR3 protein: CASSLIGQGSHEQYF
D gene: TRBD1
J gene: TRBJ2-7
V gene: TRBV5-6
clone size: -

CDR3 DNA: TGTGCCAGCAGCTTGGGGACAGGAGCGGGATCTTCCAATGAGCAGTTCTTC
CDR3 protein: CASSLGTGAGSSNEQFF
D gene: -
J gene: TRBJ2-1
V gene: TRBV5-4
clone size: -

CDR3 DNA: TGTGCCAGCAGCCCATCCATAACAGAAATTTATGGCTACACCTTC
CDR3 protein: CASSPSITEIYGYTF
D gene: -
J gene: TRBJ1-2
V gene: TRBV28
clone size: -

CDR3 DNA: TGCGCCAGCAGCTTGGCCTCAGGGCCGTTCGGGGAGCAGTACTTC
CDR3 protein: CASSLASGPFGEQYF
D gene: -
J gene: TRBJ2-7
V gene: TRBV5-1
clone size: -

CDR3 DNA: TGTGCCAGCAGTTCCGCACGCAGGGGGAGCAATCAGCCCCAGCATTTT
CDR3 protein: CASSSARRGSNQPQHF
D gene: TRBD1
J gene: TRBJ1-5
V gene: TRBV28
clone size: -

CDR3 DNA: TGTGCCAGCAGCTGGGGGACAGGGATCGATGAAAAACTGTTTTTT
CDR3 protein: CASSWGTGIDEKLFF
D gene: TRBD1
J gene: TRBJ1-4
V gene: TRBV5-8
clone size: -

CDR3 DNA: TGTGCCAGCAGCTTAGAGGGGAACACCGGGGAGCTGTTTTTT
CDR3 protein: CASSLEGNTGELFF
D gene: -
J gene: TRBJ2-2
V gene: TRBV11-2
clone size: -

CDR3 DNA: TGTGCCACCAGCAGGTTTGCCCGGGAGACCCAGTACTTC
CDR3 protein: CATSRFARETQYF
D gene: -
J gene: TRBJ2-5
V gene: TRBV15
clone size: -

CDR3 DNA: TGTGCCAGCAGCTTGCGGAGCGGAACACAAGAGACCCAGTACTTC
CDR3 protein: CASSLRSGTQETQYF
D gene: -
J gene: TRBJ2-5
V gene: TRBV11-2
clone size: -

CDR3 DNA: TGTGCCAGCCGCTTGGATTTGGGGAGAACTGAAGCTTTCTTT
CDR3 protein: CASRLDLGRTEAFF
D gene: -
J gene: TRBJ1-1
V gene: TRBV5-4
clone size: -

CDR3 DNA: TGTGCCAGCAGCGTAGACGCAGGGTCCGGGCAGCCCCAGCATTTT
CDR3 protein: CASSVDAGSGQPQHF
D gene: -
J gene: TRBJ1-5
V gene: TRBV9
clone size: -

CDR3 DNA: TGCAGCGTTGGGGGTGGGACAGGGGTCTATGGCTACACCTTC
CDR3 protein: CSVGGGTGVYGYTF
D gene: TRBD1
J gene: TRBJ1-2
V gene: TRBV29-1
clone size: -

CDR3 DNA: TGTGCCAGCAGCCAAGACAGGGTTTTAGGAAACACCATATATTTT
CDR3 protein: CASSQDRVLGNTIYF
D gene: TRBD1
J gene: TRBJ1-3
V gene: TRBV11-2
clone size: -

CDR3 DNA: TGTGCCAGCAGTTCCCCGGACAGGGGAAATGGCTACACCTTC
CDR3 protein: CASSSPDRGNGYTF
D gene: TRBD1
J gene: TRBJ1-2
V gene: TRBV28
clone size: -

CDR3 DNA: TGTGCCAGCAGCCAAGGGCAGGGGGCGCGTGATGAAAAACTGTTTTTT
CDR3 protein: CASSQGQGARDEKLFF
D gene: TRBD1
J gene: TRBJ1-4
V gene: TRBV7-9
clone size: -

CDR3 DNA: TGTGCCAGCAGCTTGGGGACAGGCAGAGCGAGAAACACCATATATTTT
CDR3 protein: CASSLGTGRARNTIYF
D gene: TRBD1
J gene: TRBJ1-3
V gene: TRBV5-6
clone size: -

CDR3 DNA: TGTGCCAGCAGCGTAGTCGGTGCAAGCGATGAGCAGTTCTTC
CDR3 protein: CASSVVGASDEQFF
D gene: -
J gene: TRBJ2-1
V gene: TRBV9
clone size: -

CDR3 DNA: TGCGCCAGCAGCTTGGGGCTGACTAGCGGGAGTATAGATACGCAGTATTTT
CDR3 protein: CASSLGLTSGSIDTQYF
D gene: TRBD2
J gene: TRBJ2-3
V gene: TRBV5-1
clone size: -

CDR3 DNA: TGTGCCAGCAGTGATGGGGAGGCCTACTATGGCTACACCTTC
CDR3 protein: CASSDGEAYYGYTF
D gene: -
J gene: TRBJ1-2
V gene: TRBV6-1
clone size: -

CDR3 DNA: TGTGCCAGCAGCGTAGTGAGCGGGAACAATGAGCAGTTCTTC
CDR3 protein: CASSVVSGNNEQFF
D gene: TRBD2
J gene: TRBJ2-1
V gene: TRBV9
clone size: -

CDR3 DNA: TGCGCCAGCAGCGAAGAGGGAGACTACGAGCAGTACTTC
CDR3 protein: CASSEEGDYEQYF
D gene: -
J gene: TRBJ2-7
V gene: TRBV5-1
clone size: -

CDR3 DNA: TGTGCCAGCTCCGCGGTGAGCGGCCAGGAGACCCAGTACTTC
CDR3 protein: CASSAVSGQETQYF
D gene: -
J gene: TRBJ2-5
V gene: TRBV18
clone size: -

CDR3 DNA: TGTGCCAGCAGATCTGCCGGGACAGCGAACACTGAAGCTTTCTTT
CDR3 protein: CASRSAGTANTEAFF
D gene: TRBD1
J gene: TRBJ1-1
V gene: TRBV6-5
clone size: -

CDR3 DNA: TGCGCCAGCAGCTTGGTTGTGAATGGGGATACGCAGTATTTT
CDR3 protein: CASSLVVNGDTQYF
D gene: -
J gene: TRBJ2-3
V gene: TRBV5-1
clone size: -

CDR3 DNA: TGTGCCAGCAGTTATTCGTGGGCAGGAGACACTGAAGCTTTCTTT
CDR3 protein: CASSYSWAGDTEAFF
D gene: -
J gene: TRBJ1-1
V gene: TRBV6-6
clone size: -

CDR3 DNA: TGTGCCAGCAGCCCAGACAGGAGGGATGGCTACACCTTC
CDR3 protein: CASSPDRRDGYTF
D gene: -
J gene: TRBJ1-2
V gene: TRBV7-2
clone size: -

CDR3 DNA: TGCGCCAGCCGCATTAGCGGGGACACAGATACGCAGTATTTT
CDR3 protein: CASRISGDTDTQYF
D gene: TRBD2
J gene: TRBJ2-3
V gene: TRBV5-1
clone size: -

CDR3 DNA: TGTGCCAGCTCACCTCGCGTTGGGGGGGCGAGCACAGATACGCAGTATTTT
CDR3 protein: CASSPRVGGASTDTQYF
D gene: -
J gene: TRBJ2-3
V gene: TRBV18
clone size: -

CDR3 DNA: TGTGCCAGCAGCCAAGATAGGTCGGCGGAGGGGGCTACAGATACGCAGTATTTT
CDR3 protein: CASSQDRSAEGATDTQYF
D gene: -
J gene: TRBJ2-3
V gene: TRBV4-2
clone size: -

CDR3 DNA: TGTGCCAGCAGCGTCGGGACATCTGGAAACACCATATATTTT
CDR3 protein: CASSVGTSGNTIYF
D gene: -
J gene: TRBJ1-3
V gene: TRBV7-2
clone size: -

CDR3 DNA: TGTGCCAGCAGCTTCGGGGTGTCATCCTACGAGCAGTACTTC
CDR3 protein: CASSFGVSSYEQYF
D gene: -
J gene: TRBJ2-7
V gene: TRBV5-6
clone size: -

CDR3 DNA: TGTGCCATCAGTGAGTCGACTCGATGGGGCCGGAGTGGCTACACCTTC
CDR3 protein: CAISESTRWGRSGYTF
D gene: -
J gene: TRBJ1-2
V gene: TRBV10-3
clone size: -

CDR3 DNA: TGTGCCTGGACCCCCGCCTCGATACTCTATGGCTACACCTTC
CDR3 protein: CAWTPASILYGYTF
D gene: -
J gene: TRBJ1-2
V gene: TRBV30
clone size: once

CDR3 DNA: TGTGCCAGCAGGCGAGATAGCGGGAGTCACTACGAGCAGTACTTC
CDR3 protein: CASRRDSGSHYEQYF
D gene: TRBD2
J gene: TRBJ2-7
V gene: TRBV6-1
clone size: -

CDR3 DNA: TGTGCCAGCAGTGTTATGCTTCAAGAGACCCAGTACTTC
CDR3 protein: CASSVMLQETQYF
D gene: -
J gene: TRBJ2-5
V gene: TRBV2
clone size: -

CDR3 DNA: TGTGCCAGTAGGCGCGGACAGGCAACTAATGAAAAACTGTTTTTT
CDR3 protein: CASRRGQATNEKLFF
D gene: TRBD1
J gene: TRBJ1-4
V gene: TRBV19
clone size: -

CDR3 DNA: TGTGCCAGCAATCAAGACAGGGTCGTAAATCAGCCCCAGCATTTT
CDR3 protein: CASNQDRVVNQPQHF
D gene: TRBD1
J gene: TRBJ1-5
V gene: TRBV2
clone size: -

CDR3 DNA: TGTGCCAGCTCACCAGGGACAGGGGCTAATGAAAAACTGTTTTTT
CDR3 protein: CASSPGTGANEKLFF
D gene: TRBD1
J gene: TRBJ1-4
V gene: TRBV18
clone size: once

CDR3 DNA: TGTGCCAGCAGTGTCGTTCCGGAGGATACGCAGTATTTT
CDR3 protein: CASSVVPEDTQYF
D gene: -
J gene: TRBJ2-3
V gene: TRBV6-4
clone size: -

CDR3 DNA: TGTGCCAGCAGTTTGTCAAGCTCTGGAAACACCATATATTTT
CDR3 protein: CASSLSSSGNTIYF
D gene: -
J gene: TRBJ1-3
V gene: TRBV28
clone size: -

CDR3 DNA: TGTGCCAGCAATGTCGACAGTAATGAAAAACTGTTTTTT
CDR3 protein: CASNVDSNEKLFF
D gene: -
J gene: TRBJ1-4
V gene: TRBV28
clone size: -

CDR3 DNA: TGCGCCAGCAGCTTGGACCTACCTCAAGCTTTCCAGTACTTC
CDR3 protein: CASSLDLPQAFQYF
D gene: -
J gene: TRBJ2-5
V gene: TRBV5-1
clone size: -

CDR3 DNA: TGTGCCAGTAGCATTGTTAGCGGGAACCAAGAGACCCAGTACTTC
CDR3 protein: CASSIVSGNQETQYF
D gene: TRBD2
J gene: TRBJ2-5
V gene: TRBV19
clone size: -

CDR3 DNA: TGCGCCAGCAGCTTCAGACTAGCGGGAGATCATGAGCAGTTCTTC
CDR3 protein: CASSFRLAGDHEQFF
D gene: TRBD2
J gene: TRBJ2-1
V gene: TRBV5-1
clone size: -

CDR3 DNA: TGTGCCCAACGCTATGAAGAAGGCTACACCTTC
CDR3 protein: CAQRYEEGYTF
D gene: -
J gene: TRBJ1-2
V gene: TRBV30
clone size: few

CDR3 DNA: TGTGCCAGCAGTGAATATAATTTTGGGCTGGGAGGCTATGGCTACACCTTC
CDR3 protein: CASSEYNFGLGGYGYTF
D gene: -
J gene: TRBJ1-2
V gene: TRBV25-1
clone size: -

CDR3 DNA: TGTGCCAGCAGCTTAGACTTGAACACTGAAGCTTTCTTT
CDR3 protein: CASSLDLNTEAFF
D gene: -
J gene: TRBJ1-1
V gene: TRBV7-7
clone size: -

CDR3 DNA: TGTGCCAGCAGTGAAGGACAGGGACGGGGGAACACTGAAGCTTTCTTT
CDR3 protein: CASSEGQGRGNTEAFF
D gene: TRBD1
J gene: TRBJ1-1
V gene: TRBV6-1
clone size: -

CDR3 DNA: TGCGCCAGCAAGCGAGGACAGGGGTCCTACGAGCAGTACTTC
CDR3 protein: CASKRGQGSYEQYF
D gene: TRBD1
J gene: TRBJ2-7
V gene: TRBV10-2
clone size: -

CDR3 DNA: TGTGCCAGCTCACCAGGCGGGGGCAGTCAGCCCCAGCATTTT
CDR3 protein: CASSPGGGSQPQHF
D gene: -
J gene: TRBJ1-5
V gene: TRBV18
clone size: -

CDR3 DNA: TGTGCCAGCAGCCCCAGACTAGCGGGAGCCACAGATACGCAGTATTTT
CDR3 protein: CASSPRLAGATDTQYF
D gene: TRBD2
J gene: TRBJ2-3
V gene: TRBV7-2
clone size: -

CDR3 DNA: TGTGCCAGCAGCTTGAAGGGGGGAGAGACCCAGTACTTC
CDR3 protein: CASSLKGGETQYF
D gene: -
J gene: TRBJ2-5
V gene: TRBV5-4
clone size: -

CDR3 DNA: TGTGCCAGCAGCTCTGGACTAGCGGGAATTGATGAGCAGTTCTTC
CDR3 protein: CASSSGLAGIDEQFF
D gene: TRBD2
J gene: TRBJ2-1
V gene: TRBV7-9
clone size: -

CDR3 DNA: TGTGCCAGCAGCCTCAATAGCAATCAGCCCCAGCATTTT
CDR3 protein: CASSLNSNQPQHF
D gene: -
J gene: TRBJ1-5
V gene: TRBV7-3
clone size: -

CDR3 DNA: TGTGCCAGCAGCAGGGCCCGGGGCGCCGGGGAGCTGTTTTTT
CDR3 protein: CASSRARGAGELFF
D gene: -
J gene: TRBJ2-2
V gene: TRBV7-2
clone size: -

CDR3 DNA: TGTGCCAGCCTCGAGGGGACTGAAGCTTTCTTT
CDR3 protein: CASLEGTEAFF
D gene: -
J gene: TRBJ1-1
V gene: TRBV11-2
clone size: -

CDR3 DNA: TGTGCCAGCAGCTTAAGGACTAGCGGATACGAGCAGTACTTC
CDR3 protein: CASSLRTSGYEQYF
D gene: TRBD2
J gene: TRBJ2-7
V gene: TRBV7-9
clone size: -

CDR3 DNA: TGTGCCAGCAGTTTTGAGCGACTCGCGAACACCGGGGAGCTGTTTTTT
CDR3 protein: CASSFERLANTGELFF
D gene: -
J gene: TRBJ2-2
V gene: TRBV27
clone size: -

CDR3 DNA: TGTGCCAGCAGTTTAGTCCTACGACCAGGGACCTATGGCTACACCTTC
CDR3 protein: CASSLVLRPGTYGYTF
D gene: -
J gene: TRBJ1-2
V gene: TRBV28
clone size: -